This T cell receptor beta chain was sequenced during a study of blood T cell repertoires in COVID-19. As for the study in general: The cDNA or gDNA used as material had been derived from T cells, B-cell-depleted T cells, or PBMCs.

V was pared by 11 bases and J by 2 bases, with 8 bases of the junction left unmatched. Germline V gene lookup returns CDR1 MNHEY and CDR2 SVGAGI. The CDR3 sequence is 13 residues long. Participants came from 24 US areas, aged roughly 18 to 89 years. Recovered participants had two consecutive negative NP/OP PCR tests, healthcare professional clearance, or symptom resolution. The authors' processing: Nucleated cell number was recorded as an estimate derived from reference gene primer amplification. Sequenced by immunoSEQ multiplex PCR; TCRdb stores in-frame clones only, minus some. That table gives V, J and clone size, and the DNA gave D and trimming. The sample has under 350,000 clones; roughly 86% are singletons.

The sample comprised PBMCs or T cells enriched from blood (not recorded which). The chain joins TRBV6-5 to TRBJ1-1; 7 positions match TRBD1. This TCR was sampled from a young woman who had recovered from COVID-19. Written as DNA, the CDR3 is TGTGCCCGAGGGGACAGTTCTAACACTGAAGCTTTCTTT. It is translated as CARGDSSNTEAFF.